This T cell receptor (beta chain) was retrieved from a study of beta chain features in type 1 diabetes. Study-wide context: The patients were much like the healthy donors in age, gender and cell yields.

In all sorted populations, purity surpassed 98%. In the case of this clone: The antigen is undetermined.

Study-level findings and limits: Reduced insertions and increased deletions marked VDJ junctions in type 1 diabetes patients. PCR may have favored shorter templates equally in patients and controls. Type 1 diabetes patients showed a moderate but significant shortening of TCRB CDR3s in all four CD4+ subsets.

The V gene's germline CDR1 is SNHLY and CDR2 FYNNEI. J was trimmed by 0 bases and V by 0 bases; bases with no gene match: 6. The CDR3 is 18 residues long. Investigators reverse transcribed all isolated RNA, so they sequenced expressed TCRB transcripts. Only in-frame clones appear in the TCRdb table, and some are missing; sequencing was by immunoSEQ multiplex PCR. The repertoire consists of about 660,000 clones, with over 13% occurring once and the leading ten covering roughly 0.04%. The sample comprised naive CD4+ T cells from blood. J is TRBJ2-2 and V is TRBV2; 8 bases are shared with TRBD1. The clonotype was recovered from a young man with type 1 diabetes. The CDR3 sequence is CASSEAKDRETNTGELFF. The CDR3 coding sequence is TGTGCCAGCAGTGAAGCGAAGGACAGGGAGACGAACACCGGGGAGCTGTTTTTT.